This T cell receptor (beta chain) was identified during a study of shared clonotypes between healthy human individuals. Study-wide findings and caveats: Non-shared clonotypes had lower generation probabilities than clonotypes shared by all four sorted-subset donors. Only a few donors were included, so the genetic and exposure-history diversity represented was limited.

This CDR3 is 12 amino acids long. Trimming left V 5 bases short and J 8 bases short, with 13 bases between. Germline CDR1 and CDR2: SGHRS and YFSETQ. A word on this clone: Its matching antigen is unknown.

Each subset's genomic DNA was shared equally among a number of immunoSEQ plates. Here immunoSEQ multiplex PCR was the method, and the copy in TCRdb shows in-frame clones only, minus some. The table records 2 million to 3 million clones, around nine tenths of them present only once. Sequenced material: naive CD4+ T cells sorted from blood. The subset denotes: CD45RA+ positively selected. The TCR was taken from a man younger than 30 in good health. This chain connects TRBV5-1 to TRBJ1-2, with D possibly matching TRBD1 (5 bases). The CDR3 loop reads CASSSDIFGYTF. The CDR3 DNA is TGCGCCAGCAGTTCGGACATATTCGGCTACACCTTC.